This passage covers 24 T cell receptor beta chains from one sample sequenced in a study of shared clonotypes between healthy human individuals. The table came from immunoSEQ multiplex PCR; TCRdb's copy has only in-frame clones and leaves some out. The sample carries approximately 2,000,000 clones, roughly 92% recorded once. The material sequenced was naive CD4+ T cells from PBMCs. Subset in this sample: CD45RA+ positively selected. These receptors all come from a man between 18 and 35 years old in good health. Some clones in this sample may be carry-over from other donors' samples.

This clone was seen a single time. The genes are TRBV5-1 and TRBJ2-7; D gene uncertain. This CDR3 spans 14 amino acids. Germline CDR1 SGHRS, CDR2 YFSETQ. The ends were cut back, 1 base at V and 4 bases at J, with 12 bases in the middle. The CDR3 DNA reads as TGCGCCAGCAGCTTGATCGGAGAACTATACGAGCAGTACTTC. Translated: CASSLIGELYEQYF.

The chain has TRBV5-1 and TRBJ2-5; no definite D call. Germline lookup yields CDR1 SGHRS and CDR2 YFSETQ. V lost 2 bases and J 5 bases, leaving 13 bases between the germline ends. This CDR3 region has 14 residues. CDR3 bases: TGCGCCAGCAGCTTTGTACGGGCCGTTGAGACCCAGTACTTC. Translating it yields CASSFVRAVETQYF.

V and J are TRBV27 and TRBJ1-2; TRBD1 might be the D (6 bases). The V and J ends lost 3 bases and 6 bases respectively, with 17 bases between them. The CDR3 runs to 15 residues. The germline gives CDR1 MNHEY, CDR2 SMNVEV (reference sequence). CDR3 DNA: TGTGCCAGCAGTTTGTCGGGGGGCTTGCGTAATGGCTACACCTTC. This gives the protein CASSLSGGLRNGYTF.

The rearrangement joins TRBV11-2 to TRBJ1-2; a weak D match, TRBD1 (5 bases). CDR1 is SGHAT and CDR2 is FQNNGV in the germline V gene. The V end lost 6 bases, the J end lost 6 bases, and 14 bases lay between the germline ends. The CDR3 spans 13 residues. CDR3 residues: CASRKLGVHGYTF. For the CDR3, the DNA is TGTGCCAGCAGGAAACTAGGGGTACATGGCTACACCTTC.

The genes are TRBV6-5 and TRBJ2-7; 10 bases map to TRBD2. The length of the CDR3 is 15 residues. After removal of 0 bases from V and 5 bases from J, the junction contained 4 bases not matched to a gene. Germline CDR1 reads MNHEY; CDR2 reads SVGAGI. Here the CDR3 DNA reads TGTGCCAGCAGTTACTCGGTCACTAGCGGGGACGAGCAGTACTTC. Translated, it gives CASSYSVTSGDEQYF.

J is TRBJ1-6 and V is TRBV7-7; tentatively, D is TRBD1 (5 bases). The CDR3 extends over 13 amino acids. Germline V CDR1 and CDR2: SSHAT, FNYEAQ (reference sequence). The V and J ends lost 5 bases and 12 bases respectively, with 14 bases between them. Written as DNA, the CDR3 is TGTGCCAGCAGCCCCTATTTGGGGGGACCCCTCCACTTT. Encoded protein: CASSPYLGGPLHF.

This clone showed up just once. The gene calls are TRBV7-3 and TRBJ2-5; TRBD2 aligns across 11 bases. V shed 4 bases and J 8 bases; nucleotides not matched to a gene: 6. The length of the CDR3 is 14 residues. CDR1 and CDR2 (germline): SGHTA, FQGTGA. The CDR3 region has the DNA TGTGCCAGCAGCTCACAGGGGACTAGCGGAACCCAGTACTTC. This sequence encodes CASSSQGTSGTQYF.

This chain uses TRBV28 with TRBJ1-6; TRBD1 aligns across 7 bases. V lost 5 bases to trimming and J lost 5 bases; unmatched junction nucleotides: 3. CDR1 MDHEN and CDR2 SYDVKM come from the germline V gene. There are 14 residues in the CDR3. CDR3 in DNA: TGTGCCAGCAGTCCGGGACAGAATAATTCACCCCTCCACTTT. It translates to CASSPGQNNSPLHF.

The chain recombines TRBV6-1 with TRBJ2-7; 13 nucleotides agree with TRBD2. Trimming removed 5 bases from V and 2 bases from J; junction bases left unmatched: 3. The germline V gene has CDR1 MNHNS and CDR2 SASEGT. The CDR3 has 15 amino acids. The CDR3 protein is CASSMGLAGPYEQYF. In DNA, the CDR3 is TGTGCCAGCAGTATGGGACTAGCGGGGCCCTACGAGCAGTACTTC.

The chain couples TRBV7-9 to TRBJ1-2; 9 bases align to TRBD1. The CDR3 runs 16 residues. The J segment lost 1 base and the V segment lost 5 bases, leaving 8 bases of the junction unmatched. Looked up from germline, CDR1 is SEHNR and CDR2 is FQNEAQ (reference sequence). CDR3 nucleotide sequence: TGTGCCAGCAGCGGCCATTTGACAGGGGGTAACTATGGCTACACCTTC. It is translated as CASSGHLTGGNYGYTF.

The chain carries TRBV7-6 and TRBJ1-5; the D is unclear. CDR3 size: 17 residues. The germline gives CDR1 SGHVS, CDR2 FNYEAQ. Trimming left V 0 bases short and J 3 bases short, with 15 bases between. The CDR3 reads CASSLAPAYLPNQPQHF. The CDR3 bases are TGTGCCAGCAGCTTAGCTCCGGCCTACCTGCCCAATCAGCCCCAGCATTTT.

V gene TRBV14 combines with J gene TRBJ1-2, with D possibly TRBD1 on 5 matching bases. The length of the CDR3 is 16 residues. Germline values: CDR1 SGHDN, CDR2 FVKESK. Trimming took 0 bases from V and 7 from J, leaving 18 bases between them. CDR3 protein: CASSQEPTRGMGGYTF. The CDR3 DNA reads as TGTGCCAGCAGCCAAGAACCCACACGGGGGATGGGTGGCTACACCTTC.

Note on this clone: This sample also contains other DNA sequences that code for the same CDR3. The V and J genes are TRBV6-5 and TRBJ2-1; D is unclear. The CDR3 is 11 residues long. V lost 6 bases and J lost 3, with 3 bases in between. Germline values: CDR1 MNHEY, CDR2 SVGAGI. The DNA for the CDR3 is TGTGCCAGCAGGGGCTACAATGAGCAGTTCTTC. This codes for CASRGYNEQFF.

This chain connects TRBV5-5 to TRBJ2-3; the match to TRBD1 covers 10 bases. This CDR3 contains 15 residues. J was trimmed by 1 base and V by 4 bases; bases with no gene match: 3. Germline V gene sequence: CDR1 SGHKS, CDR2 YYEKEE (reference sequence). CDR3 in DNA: TGTGCCAGCAGCCGCGGACAGGGGGGCACAGATACGCAGTATTTT. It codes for CASSRGQGGTDTQYF.

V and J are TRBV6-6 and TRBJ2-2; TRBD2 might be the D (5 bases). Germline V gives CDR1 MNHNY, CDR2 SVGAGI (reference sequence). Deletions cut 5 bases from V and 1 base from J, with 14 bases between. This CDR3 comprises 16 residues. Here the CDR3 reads CASSKDLPMNTGELFF. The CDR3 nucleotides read TGTGCCAGCAGTAAGGACTTACCCATGAACACCGGGGAGCTGTTTTTT.

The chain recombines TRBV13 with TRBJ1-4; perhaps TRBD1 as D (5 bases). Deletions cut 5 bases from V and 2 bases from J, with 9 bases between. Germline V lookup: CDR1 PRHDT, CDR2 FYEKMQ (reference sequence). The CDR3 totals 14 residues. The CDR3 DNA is TGTGCCAGCAGCGGTGAGGGGACTAATGAAAAACTGTTTTTT. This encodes CASSGEGTNEKLFF.

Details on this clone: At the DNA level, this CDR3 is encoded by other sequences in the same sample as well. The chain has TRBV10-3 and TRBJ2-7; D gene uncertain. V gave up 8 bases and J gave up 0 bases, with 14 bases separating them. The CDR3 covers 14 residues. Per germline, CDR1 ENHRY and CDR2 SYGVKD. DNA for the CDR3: TGTGCCATCTCCGGCGGAGTCTCCTCCTACGAGCAGTACTTC. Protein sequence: CAISGGVSSYEQYF.

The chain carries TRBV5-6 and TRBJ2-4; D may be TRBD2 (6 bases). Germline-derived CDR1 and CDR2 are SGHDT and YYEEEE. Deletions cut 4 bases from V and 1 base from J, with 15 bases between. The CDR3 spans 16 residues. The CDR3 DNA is TGTGCCAGCAGCGCGGGATCGGTAGTGGCCAAAAACATTCAGTACTTC. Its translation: CASSAGSVVAKNIQYF.

CDR3 DNA: TGTGCCAGCAGCTTTGGATCGGGTTCGAATGAGCAGTTCTTC. This sequence encodes CASSFGSGSNEQFF. The rearrangement uses TRBV11-1 and TRBJ2-1; D remains unclear. The CDR3 is 14 residues long. Per germline, CDR1 SGHAT and CDR2 FQDESV (reference sequence). The ends were cut back, 3 bases at V and 7 bases at J, with 13 bases in the middle. Full variable domain (remainder filled in from reference TRBV11-1 and TRBJ2-1): EAEVAQSPRYKITEKSQAVAFWCDPISGHATLYWYRQILGQGPELLVQFQDESVVDDSQLPKDRFSAERLKGVDSTLKIQPAELGDSAMYLCASSFGSGSNEQFFGPGTRLTVL.

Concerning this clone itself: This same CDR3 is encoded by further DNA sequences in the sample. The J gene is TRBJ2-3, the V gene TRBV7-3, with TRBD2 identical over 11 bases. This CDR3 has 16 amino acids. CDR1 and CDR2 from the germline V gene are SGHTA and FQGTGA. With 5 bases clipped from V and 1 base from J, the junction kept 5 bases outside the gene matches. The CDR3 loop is CASSLLAGGGTDTQYF. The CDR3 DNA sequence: TGTGCCAGCAGCCTCCTAGCGGGAGGAGGCACAGATACGCAGTATTTT. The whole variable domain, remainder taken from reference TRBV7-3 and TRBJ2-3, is GAGVSQTPSNKVTEKGKYVELRCDPISGHTALYWYRQSLGQGPEFLIYFQGTGAADDSGLPNDRFFAVRPEGSVSTLKIQRTERGDSAVYLCASSLLAGGGTDTQYFGPGTRLTVL.

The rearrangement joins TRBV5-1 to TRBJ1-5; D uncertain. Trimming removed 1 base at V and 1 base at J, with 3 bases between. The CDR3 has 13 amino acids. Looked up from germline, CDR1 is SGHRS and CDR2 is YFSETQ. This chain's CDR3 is CASSLWSNQPQHF. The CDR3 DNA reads TGCGCCAGCAGCTTGTGGAGCAATCAGCCCCAGCATTTT.

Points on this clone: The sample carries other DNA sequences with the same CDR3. The CDR3 sequence is CSAREGGEQYF. The DNA for the CDR3 is TGCAGTGCTAGAGAGGGTGGCGAGCAGTACTTC. The V call is TRBV20-1, the J call TRBJ2-7; D is ambiguous. CDR1 is DFQATT and CDR2 is SNEGSKA in the germline V gene (reference sequence). The CDR3 has 11 residues. Trimming shortened V by 0 bases and J by 6 bases, and 6 bases separated the two germline ends.

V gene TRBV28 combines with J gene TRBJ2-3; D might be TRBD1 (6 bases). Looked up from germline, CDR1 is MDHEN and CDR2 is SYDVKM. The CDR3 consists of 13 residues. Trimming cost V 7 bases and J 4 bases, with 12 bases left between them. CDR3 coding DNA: TGTGCCAGCACCCCTGGGGGCCCAGATACGCAGTATTTT. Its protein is CASTPGGPDTQYF. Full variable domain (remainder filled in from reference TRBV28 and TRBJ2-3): DVKVTQSSRYLVKRTGEKVFLECVQDMDHENMFWYRQDPGLGLRLIYFSYDVKMKEKGDIPEGYSVSREKKERFSLILESASTNQTSMYLCASTPGGPDTQYFGPGTRLTVL.

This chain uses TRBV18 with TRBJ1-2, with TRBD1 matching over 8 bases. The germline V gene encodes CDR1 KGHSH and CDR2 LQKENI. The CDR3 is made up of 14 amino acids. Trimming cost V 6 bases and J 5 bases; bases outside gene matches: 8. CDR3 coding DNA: TGTGCCAGCTCTCTAGGACAGGGAGTGTATGGCTACACCTTC. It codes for CASSLGQGVYGYTF.